A single sample gave rise to the 7 T cell receptor beta chains below, sequenced in a study of blood T cell repertoires in COVID-19. Libraries were prepared by immunoSEQ multiplex PCR; TCRdb keeps only in-frame clonotypes and omits some of them. The table lists around 150,000 clones, roughly 82% of them singletons, with about 2% in the top ten. Sequenced input: peripheral blood. The receptors derive from an older man with acute or convalescent COVID-19.

The chain links TRBV5-1 to TRBJ2-6, with TRBD1 as a possible D gene (6 bases). There are 13 residues in the CDR3. Germline V lookup: CDR1 SGHRS, CDR2 YFSETQ. With 5 bases removed from V and 12 bases from J, the gap between germline ends came to 15 bases. The DNA of the CDR3 is TGCGCCAGCAGTACAGACAGGTGGGGCGTCCTGACTTTC. Its translation is CASSTDRWGVLTF.

The chain recombines TRBV4-1 with TRBJ2-5; 7 bases map to TRBD1. This CDR3 has 16 amino acids. After removal of 1 base from V and 1 base from J, the junction contained 6 bases not matched to a gene. Per germline, CDR1 MGHRA and CDR2 YSYEKL. The CDR3 sequence is CASSQGQGSSQETQYF. The CDR3 DNA reads as TGCGCCAGCAGCCAAGGACAGGGCAGTAGCCAAGAGACCCAGTACTTC.

The rearrangement uses TRBV11-2 and TRBJ1-2, with a possible D match to TRBD1 (6 bases). The CDR3 totals 16 residues. The V gene's germline CDR1 is SGHAT and CDR2 FQNNGV. V was cut by 0 bases and J by 2 bases, with 13 bases left in between. CDR3 residues: CASSLDPDRVNYGYTF. The CDR3 DNA follows: TGTGCCAGCAGCTTAGATCCGGACAGAGTCAACTATGGCTACACCTTC.

The chain combines TRBV19 with TRBJ2-1, with 12 bases identical to TRBD2. CDR3 length equals 16 residues. With V trimmed by 0 bases and J by 12 bases, 9 bases remained unmatched. Germline-derived CDR1 and CDR2 are LNHDA and SQIVND (reference sequence). The CDR3 spells CASSIDLPSGGAWQFF. In nucleotides, the CDR3 is TGTGCCAGTAGTATAGATCTGCCTAGCGGGGGGGCTTGGCAGTTCTTC. Supplemented by reference TRBV19 and TRBJ2-1, the full variable domain reads DGGITQSPKYLFRKEGQNVTLSCEQNLNHDAMYWYRQDPGQGLRLIYYSQIVNDFQKGDIAEGYSVSREKKESFPLTVTSAQKNPTAFYLCASSIDLPSGGAWQFFGPGTRLTVL.

The chain carries TRBV5-1 and TRBJ2-5; 7 bases align to TRBD1. Germline assignment: CDR1 SGHRS and CDR2 YFSETQ. The ends lost 9 bases at V and 8 bases at J; junction bases unmatched: 13. The CDR3 contains 13 residues. In DNA form, the CDR3 reads TGCGCCACCAAGACAGGGATGGGGGAAACCCAGTACTTC. Its protein is CATKTGMGETQYF. Using reference TRBV5-1 and TRBJ2-5 for the parts outside the CDR3, the full variable domain is KAGVTQTPRYLIKTRGQQVTLSCSPISGHRSVSWYQQTPGQGLQFLFEYFSETQRNKGNFPGRFSGRQFSNSRSEMNVSTLELGDSALYLCATKTGMGETQYFGPGTRLLVL.

This rearrangement joins TRBV2 to TRBJ1-1; maybe TRBD1 (6 bases). Germline V gene sequence: CDR1 SNHLY, CDR2 FYNNEI. CDR3 size: 16 residues. The V and J ends lost 7 bases and 1 base respectively, with 19 bases between them. Written as DNA, the CDR3 is TGTGCCAGCACTCCATCGGTGGGCAGGGGGAACACTGAAGCTTTCTTT. It translates to CASTPSVGRGNTEAFF. Variable domain in full (rest from reference TRBV2 and TRBJ1-1): EPEVTQTPSHQVTQMGQEVILRCVPISNHLYFYWYRQILGQKVEFLVSFYNNEISEKSEIFDDQFSVERPDGSNFTLKIRSTKLEDSAMYFCASTPSVGRGNTEAFFGQGTRLTVV.

This chain connects TRBV15 to TRBJ1-2; 7 nucleotides agree with TRBD1. The germline V gene has CDR1 LNHNV and CDR2 YYDKDF (reference sequence). The CDR3 loop spans 15 amino acids. With V trimmed by 1 base and J by 4 bases, 6 bases remained unmatched. CDR3 in amino acids: CATSRAQGVSYGYTF. Written as DNA, the CDR3 is TGTGCCACCAGCAGAGCCCAGGGGGTGAGCTATGGCTACACCTTC.